This TCR beta chain stems from a study of T cell responses to AZD1222 COVID-19 vaccine. Study-level results: Repertoire samples came only from after the peak T cell response. Mapped onto spike, vaccine-associated CD4 TCRs spanned it and were dominant at 160-218 and 743-854.

As for this clone: Its specificity is not known.

This CDR3 is 15 amino acids long. The method was immunoSEQ multiplex PCR; TCRdb's version includes in-frame clones alone and lacks a portion of them. This table holds 100,000 to 140,000 clones, about nine tenths found once. This sample comprised peripheral blood, obtained 28 days after the second AZD1222 dose. The sequence was collected from an adult who received the AZD1222 COVID-19 vaccine. The chain uses TRBV21-1 and TRBJ2-7; the table's D gene call, TRBD1, was not cross checked with the DNA. TRBV21-1 is marked as a pseudogene. The chain's CDR3 is CASSKTHRDPYEQYF. DNA for the CDR3: TGTGCCAGCAGCAAAACCCACAGGGATCCCTACGAGCAGTACTTC.